This T cell receptor beta chain derives from a study of CD8 T cells in Susac syndrome. RNA amounts of roughly 0.45 to 1 ug underwent reverse transcription with random hexamers. The CDR3 of TCR beta was amplified by immunoSEQ multiplex PCR across 54 Vbeta and 13 Jbeta. MiXCR, applied by TCRdb to the immunoSEQ multiplex PCR reads, yields one record per CDR3 protein. The sample holds some 140,000 distinct CDR3 sequences, under 95% seen once. TEMRA cells were FACS-enriched, unlike CD8+ and CD4+ T cells, which were negatively isolated. This receptor was obtained from a human donor with multiple sclerosis. Material: CD8+ T cells from PBMCs.

The CDR3 sequence is CASSFSREKLFF. The CDR3 DNA is TGTGCCAGCAGTTTCAGCAGGGAAAAACTGTTTTTT. The chain is built from TRBV27 and TRBJ1-4; no definite D call. CDR3 size: 12 residues. V was shortened by 3 bases and J by 8 bases, with 7 bases between the two germline ends. Germline lookup yields CDR1 MNHEY and CDR2 SMNVEV (reference sequence). The variable domain in full, completed from reference TRBV27 and TRBJ1-4, reads EAQVTQNPRYLITVTGKKLTVTCSQNMNHEYMSWYRQDPGLGLRQIYYSMNVEVTDKGDVPEGYKVSRKEKRNFPLILESPSPNQTSLYFCASSFSREKLFFGSGTQLSVL.